The rows below give T cell receptor beta chains drawn from one sample of a study. Each CDR3 protein is one row after TCRdb ran MiXCR on the 5' RACE reads. The sample has roughly 42,000 distinct CDR3 sequences, approximately 22% seen once. The sequenced sample was Tregs sorted from blood. The source is a female donor with breast cancer. CDR3s include the opening cysteine and the closing phenylalanine or tryptophan. The D gene is left open where the match is weak. Clone size is not always given. Where it is, it says once, few, many or a class for expanded clones.

TRBD1 . TRBJ2-1 TRBV29-1 TGCAGCGTTGAACTTGGGCAGGGGGCTATCGATGAGCAGTTCTTC CSVELGQGAIDEQFF
. many TRBJ2-5 TRBV6-1 TGTGCCAGCAGTGATGTGTGGGGGGTGGAGACCCAGTACTTC CASSDVWGVETQYF
TRBD1 few TRBJ2-7 TRBV7-2 TGTGCCAGCAGCTCCCGGGACAGGGGCCCAAAGGACTACGAGCAGTACTTC CASSSRDRGPKDYEQYF
. . TRBJ2-1 TRBV7-8 TGTGCCCGCAGCCCCGACAATGAGCAGTTCTTC CARSPDNEQFF
. . TRBJ2-1 TRBV28 TGTGCCAGCAGTTTATCCGGACAGAATAGGAATGAGCAGTTCTTC CASSLSGQNRNEQFF
. . TRBJ1-6 TRBV3-1 TGTGCCAGCAGCACGGGACGGATCTATTCACCCCTCCACTTT CASSTGRIYSPLHF
TRBD2 many TRBJ2-1 TRBV6-5 TGTGCCAGCAGTGCAACTAGCGGGGACCTTTACAATGAGCAGTTCTTC CASSATSGDLYNEQFF
TRBD1 few TRBJ1-1 TRBV6-2/TRBV6-3 TGTGCCAGCGGCAGGGGGTTCACTGAAGCTTTCTTT CASGRGFTEAFF
. many TRBJ1-2 TRBV4-1 TGCGCCAGCAGCCAAGAGGCAGGGCAGTATGGCTACACCTTC CASSQEAGQYGYTF
. few TRBJ2-3 TRBV12-3/TRBV12-4 TGTGCCAGCAGTTTAGTGGCAGTGCTCACAGATACGCAGTATTTT CASSLVAVLTDTQYF
. many TRBJ2-5 TRBV5-6 TGTGCCAGCAGCTGGAGGGTTCAAGAGACCCAGTACTTC CASSWRVQETQYF
. many TRBJ2-5 TRBV28 TGTGCCAGCAGTTCACATGTACAGGGCACCCGAGAGACCCAGTACTTC CASSSHVQGTRETQYF
. few TRBJ2-5 TRBV4-3 TGCGCCAGCAGCCAAGATGAAGGCCGGCAGGAGACCCAGTACTTC CASSQDEGRQETQYF
. . TRBJ1-5 TRBV20-1 TGCAGTGCCCGATACAGGGATGGGCAGCCCCAGCATTTT CSARYRDGQPQHF
. few TRBJ1-5 TRBV29-1 TGCAGCGTTCTCGGCACGGACAGTGATAGCAATCAGCCCCAGCATTTT CSVLGTDSDSNQPQHF
. . TRBJ2-1 TRBV19 TGTGCCAGTAGCCGAGGTTACAATGAGCAGTTCTTC CASSRGYNEQFF
TRBD2 few TRBJ2-7 TRBV20-1 TGCAGTGCGGACGGCGGGAGAGGATACGAGCAGTACTTC CSADGGRGYEQYF
. . TRBJ2-7 TRBV7-2 TGTGCCAGCAGCTTAGGGGGGGCGGTTTACGAGCAGTACTTC CASSLGGAVYEQYF
TRBD2 few TRBJ2-7 TRBV29-1 TGCAGCGTTACCCCGCCCGGGAGGGCCTCCTACGAGCAGTACTTC CSVTPPGRASYEQYF
. few TRBJ2-1 TRBV12-3/TRBV12-4 TGTGCCAGCAGTAGACCTAGCGTTGGGGATGAGCAGTTCTTC CASSRPSVGDEQFF
TRBD1 many TRBJ2-1 TRBV28 TGTGCCAGCAGTCAAGGACAGGTATACAATGAGCAGTTCTTC CASSQGQVYNEQFF
TRBD1 . TRBJ1-2 TRBV7-2 TGTGCCAGCAGCCCAGGGGGGGACGGTGGCTATAGCTACACCTTC CASSPGGDGGYSYTF
. few TRBJ2-3 TRBV5-6 TGTGCCAGCAGTCAGTTAACGGATGCGCAGTATTTT CASSQLTDAQYF
TRBD1 few TRBJ2-2 TRBV2 TGTGCCAGCAGGGGGACAGGGGAAACCGGGGAGCTGTTTTTT CASRGTGETGELFF
. . TRBJ2-2 TRBV6-4 TGTGCCAGCAGTGAGCGGGACACCGGGGAGCTGTTTTTT CASSERDTGELFF
. many TRBJ2-7 TRBV28 TGTGCCAGCAGTTTTGGGGACACGACGGTCCACGAGCAGTACTTC CASSFGDTTVHEQYF
TRBD2 . TRBJ2-7 TRBV28 TGTGCCAGCAGCCGGCCTTCGTTAGCGGGACGCTCCTACGAGCAGTACTTC CASSRPSLAGRSYEQYF
TRBD1 . TRBJ1-4 TRBV2 TGTGCCAGCAGTTCACTTAGCGACAGGGACGAAAAACTGTTTTTT CASSSLSDRDEKLFF
. . TRBJ1-5 TRBV4-3 TGCGCCAGCAGCCAAGGGAGTACACTGAATCAGCCCCAGCATTTT CASSQGSTLNQPQHF
TRBD1 few TRBJ2-1 TRBV7-8 TGTGCCAGCACCCTGGCCGGGACAGGCTACCAAACGGGGCAGTTCTTC CASTLAGTGYQTGQFF
. many TRBJ1-5 TRBV9 TGTGCCAGCAGCGTAGAAGGAGGTCAGCCCCAGCATTTT CASSVEGGQPQHF
. . TRBJ1-1 TRBV18 TGTGCCAGCTCACGGGCCCTCCAGGATCGAAACACTGAAGCTTTCTTT CASSRALQDRNTEAFF
. many TRBJ2-7 TRBV6-5 TGTGCCAGCAGATATCCGATCTACGAGCAGTACTTC CASRYPIYEQYF
TRBD1 . TRBJ1-2 TRBV20-1 TGCAGTGTTAGCCATCAGGGGGGGTATGGCTACACCTTC CSVSHQGGYGYTF
. . TRBJ2-2 TRBV4-1 TGCGCCAGCAGCCAAGTGGGTACCGGGGAGCTGTTTTTT CASSQVGTGELFF
. many TRBJ2-7 TRBV5-1 TGCGCCAGCAGCTTGGACCCACGAATCAACGAGCAGTACTTC CASSLDPRINEQYF
. . TRBJ2-7 TRBV7-2 TGTGCCAGCAGCTCCTCTCGGCTCAACCACGAGCAGTACTTC CASSSSRLNHEQYF
TRBD1 . TRBJ2-7 TRBV11-2 TGTGCCAGCAGCTCCGACAGGGAGGAGCAGTACTTC CASSSDREEQYF
TRBD2 few TRBJ2-1 TRBV20-1 TGCAGTGCTAGAGCCGGACTAGGGGCGTTCTTC CSARAGLGAFF
. few TRBJ2-7 TRBV4-1 TGCGCCAGCAGCCAAGACCCGAGGGAGCAGTACTTC CASSQDPREQYF
. many TRBJ2-5 TRBV6-2/TRBV6-3 TGTGCCAGCAGGAGGGCCTTAGAGACCCAGTACTTC CASRRALETQYF
. many TRBJ2-2 TRBV20-1 TGCAGTGCTAGAGATAGGTTAACGGGAGAGACCGGGGAGCTGTTTTTT CSARDRLTGETGELFF
TRBD2 many TRBJ2-7 TRBV20-1 TGCAGTGCTCTTCCTGGACTAGCGGGAGGGTACGAGCAGTACTTC CSALPGLAGGYEQYF
. many TRBJ2-5 TRBV29-1 TGCAGCGTGAAGAGGCAACAAGAGACCCAGTACTTC CSVKRQQETQYF
TRBD2 many TRBJ2-3 TRBV12-3/TRBV12-4 TGTGCCAGCAGGGAGCGGGAGGCGCAGTATTTT CASREREAQYF
TRBD1 many TRBJ2-2 TRBV6-5 TGTGCCAGCAGTTACCCACCGGGACAGAGAACCGGGGAGCTGTTTTTT CASSYPPGQRTGELFF
TRBD1 few TRBJ2-5 TRBV28 TGTGCCAGCAGCCGGGACAGAGAAGAGACCCAGTACTTC CASSRDREETQYF
TRBD2 . TRBJ2-3 TRBV10-3 TGTGCCATGGGGACTAGTGCAGATACGCAGTATTTT CAMGTSADTQYF
TRBD2 many TRBJ2-3 TRBV20-1 TGCAGTGCTAGGGATCGGACTAGCGGGACCACAGATACGCAGTATTTT CSARDRTSGTTDTQYF
TRBD2 many TRBJ2-3 TRBV6-5 TGTGCCAGCAGTTACTCGACTAGCGGCGGCGATACGCAGTATTTT CASSYSTSGGDTQYF
. medium-sized TRBJ2-3 TRBV6-5 TGTGCCAGCAGTTACGGGCTAGCAGATACGCAGTATTTT CASSYGLADTQYF
TRBD1 . TRBJ2-1 TRBV5-1 TGCGCCAGCAGACCCCTAGGGGGCCGCTCCTACAATGAGCAGTTCTTC CASRPLGGRSYNEQFF
TRBD2 . TRBJ2-3 TRBV30 TGTGCCTGGAGCCGGGGGGGACGTGCCACAGATACGCAGTATTTT CAWSRGGRATDTQYF
. once TRBJ2-7 TRBV20-1 TGCAGTGGGGTGGATTTAACGGGAGAAGGCTTCTACGAGCAGTACTTC CSGVDLTGEGFYEQYF
. few TRBJ1-2 TRBV15 TGTGCCACCAGCAGGTCTTCCTATGGCTACACCTTC CATSRSSYGYTF
. . TRBJ1-1 TRBV2 TGTGCCAGAGGAGAACGGGGGGCCGGCACTGAAGCTTTCTTT CARGERGAGTEAFF